The source of this T cell receptor (beta chain) is a study of control samples from healthy donors and cancer patients. Trimming removed 8 bases at V and 4 bases at J, with 17 bases between. The CDR3 is made up of 15 amino acids. Germline-derived CDR1 and CDR2 are PRHDT and FYEKMQ (reference sequence). Sequencing used immunoSEQ multiplex PCR; TCRdb keeps in-frame clones, though not all of them. Altogether under 100,000 clones are present, roughly 93% being singletons, with the ten largest covering approximately 1.5%. Input material: blood. This sequence originates from a woman in her 30s in good health. The chain links TRBV13 to TRBJ2-2; D not certain. In nucleotides, the CDR3 is TGTGCCAGCGGTTCTGTTGGGGTCAGCACCGGGGAGCTGTTTTTT. It codes for CASGSVGVSTGELFF.